A single sample gave rise to the 5 T cell receptor beta chains below, sequenced in a study of human T cells and chemical hapten exposure. TCRdb reanalysed the RACE reads using MiXCR and keeps one entry per CDR3 protein. The table records roughly 380,000 distinct CDR3 sequences, just under 6.5% of them present only once. The time point is: patch test 2, 6 weeks after DPC sensitization. As for treatment: therapeutic diphenylcyclopropenone sensitization with weekly scalp DPC. The input for sequencing was whole blood, taken in connection with sensitization to the hapten diphenylcyclopropenone (DPC). All receptors derive from a woman between 18 and 30 years old with alopecia areata. Some clones in this sample may be carry-over from other donors' samples.

Remarks on this clonotype: A much larger clone is a single base away; this may be a read error. The chain carries TRBV7-3 and TRBJ1-2; D unclear. The germline CDR1 and CDR2 sequences are SGHTA and FQGTGA. The CDR3 extends over 13 amino acids. The CDR3 coding sequence is TGTGCCGGCAGTCTAACATACAACTATGGCTACACCTTC. Encoded protein: CAGSLTYNYGYTF.

This clonotype was seen many times. The genes are TRBV6-1 and TRBJ2-7; D is perhaps TRBD1 (5 bases). Germline-derived CDR1 and CDR2 are MNHNS and SASEGT. The CDR3 extends over 13 amino acids. Between the trimmed V and J ends, which lost 6 bases and 6 bases, there was a span of 15 bases. In nucleotides, the CDR3 is TGTGCCAGCAGCGAAACAGGAAGGGGCGAGCAGTACTTC. It translates to CASSETGRGEQYF.

The chain couples TRBV7-2 to TRBJ2-3; 8 positions match TRBD2. The junction had 7 bases not matched to a gene; V was cut back by 8 bases and J by 6 bases. CDR3 size: 13 residues. Germline V gene sequence: CDR1 SGHTA, CDR2 FQGNSA. CDR3: CASPRGGLDTQYF. In DNA form, the CDR3 reads TGTGCCAGCCCCCGGGGGGGCCTTGATACGCAGTATTTT.

This chain uses TRBV29-1 with TRBJ2-2; 9 nucleotides agree with TRBD1. V gave up 3 bases and J gave up 5 bases; unmatched junction bases: 7. Germline V gene sequence: CDR1 SQVTM, CDR2 ANQGSEA. The CDR3 covers 15 residues. The CDR3 region has the DNA TGCAGCGTTGAGGGACAGGGCTATTCGACCGGGGAGCTGTTTTTT. Residues: CSVEGQGYSTGELFF.

At least ten counts were recorded for this clonotype. The V gene is TRBV6-6, the J gene TRBJ2-5, with D unresolved. Trimming cost V 2 bases and J 5 bases, with 12 bases left between them. This CDR3 spans 14 amino acids. Germline assignment: CDR1 MNHNY and CDR2 SVGAGI (reference sequence). The CDR3 here is CASSYPLDKETQYF. CDR3 bases: TGTGCCAGCAGTTACCCGCTGGATAAGGAGACCCAGTACTTC.